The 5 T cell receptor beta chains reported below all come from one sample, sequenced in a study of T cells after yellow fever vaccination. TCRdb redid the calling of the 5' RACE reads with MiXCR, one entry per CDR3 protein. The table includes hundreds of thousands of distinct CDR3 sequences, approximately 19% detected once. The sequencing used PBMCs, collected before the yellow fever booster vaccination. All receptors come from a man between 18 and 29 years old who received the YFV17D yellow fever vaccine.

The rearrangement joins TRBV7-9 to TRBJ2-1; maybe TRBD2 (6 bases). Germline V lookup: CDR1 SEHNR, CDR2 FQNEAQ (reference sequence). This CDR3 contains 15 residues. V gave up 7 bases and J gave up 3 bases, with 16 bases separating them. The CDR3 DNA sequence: TGTGCCAGCACCGGGGGATGGGGGAACTACAATGAGCAGTTCTTC. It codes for CASTGGWGNYNEQFF.

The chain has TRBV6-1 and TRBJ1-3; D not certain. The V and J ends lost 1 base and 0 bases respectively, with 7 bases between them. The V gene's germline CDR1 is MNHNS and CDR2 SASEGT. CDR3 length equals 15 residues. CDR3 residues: CASSEVGFSGNTIYF. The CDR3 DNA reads TGTGCCAGCAGTGAAGTCGGCTTCTCTGGAAACACCATATATTTT.

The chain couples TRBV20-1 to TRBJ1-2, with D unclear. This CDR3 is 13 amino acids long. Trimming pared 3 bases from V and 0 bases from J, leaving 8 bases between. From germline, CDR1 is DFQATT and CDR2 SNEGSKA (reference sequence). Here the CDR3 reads CSASGRTNYGYTF. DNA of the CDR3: TGCAGTGCTAGCGGCAGAACTAACTATGGCTACACCTTC.

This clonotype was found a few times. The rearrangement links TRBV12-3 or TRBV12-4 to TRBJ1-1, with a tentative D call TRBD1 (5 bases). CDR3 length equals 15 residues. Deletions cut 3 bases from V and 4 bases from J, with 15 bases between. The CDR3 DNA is TGTGCCAGCAGTTTCTGGGGCCAATCAAGCACTGAAGCTTTCTTT. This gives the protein CASSFWGQSSTEAFF.

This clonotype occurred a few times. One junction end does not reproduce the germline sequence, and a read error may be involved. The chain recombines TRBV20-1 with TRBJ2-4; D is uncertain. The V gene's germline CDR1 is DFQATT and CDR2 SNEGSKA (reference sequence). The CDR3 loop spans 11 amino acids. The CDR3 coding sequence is TGCAGTGCTAGAGGAGCCGGGCACCCTCGCTTC. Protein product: CSARGAGHPRF.